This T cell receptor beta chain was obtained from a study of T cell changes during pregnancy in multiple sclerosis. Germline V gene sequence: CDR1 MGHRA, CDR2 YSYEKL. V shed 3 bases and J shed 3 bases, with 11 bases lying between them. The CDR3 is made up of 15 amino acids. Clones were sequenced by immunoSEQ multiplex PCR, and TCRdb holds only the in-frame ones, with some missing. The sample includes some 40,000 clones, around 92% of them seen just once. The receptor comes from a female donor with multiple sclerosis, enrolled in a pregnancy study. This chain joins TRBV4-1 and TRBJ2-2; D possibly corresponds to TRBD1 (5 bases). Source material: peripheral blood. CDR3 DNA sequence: TGCGCCAGCAGCCAGGGGCGCCGGGACACCGGGGAGCTGTTTTTT. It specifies CASSQGRRDTGELFF.